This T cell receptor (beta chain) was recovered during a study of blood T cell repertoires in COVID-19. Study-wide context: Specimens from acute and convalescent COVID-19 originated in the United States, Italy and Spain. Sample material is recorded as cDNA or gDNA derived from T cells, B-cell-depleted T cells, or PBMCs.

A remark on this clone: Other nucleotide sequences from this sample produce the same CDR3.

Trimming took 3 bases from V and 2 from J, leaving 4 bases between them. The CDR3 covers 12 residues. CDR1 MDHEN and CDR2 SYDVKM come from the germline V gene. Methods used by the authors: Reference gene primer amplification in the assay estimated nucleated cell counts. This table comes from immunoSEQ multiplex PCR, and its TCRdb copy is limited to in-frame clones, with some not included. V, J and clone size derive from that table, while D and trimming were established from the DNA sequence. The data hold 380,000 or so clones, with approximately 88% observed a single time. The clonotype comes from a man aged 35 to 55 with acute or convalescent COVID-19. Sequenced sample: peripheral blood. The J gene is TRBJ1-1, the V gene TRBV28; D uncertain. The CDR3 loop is CASSLRNTEAFF. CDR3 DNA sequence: TGTGCCAGCAGTTTGCGTAACACTGAAGCTTTCTTT. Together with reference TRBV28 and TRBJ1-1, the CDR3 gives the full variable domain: DVKVTQSSRYLVKRTGEKVFLECVQDMDHENMFWYRQDPGLGLRLIYFSYDVKMKEKGDIPEGYSVSREKKERFSLILESASTNQTSMYLCASSLRNTEAFFGQGTRLTVV.